This is a list of T cell receptor beta chains from one sample in a study of shared clonotypes between healthy human individuals. TCRdb's copy holds only in-frame clones and misses some; the assay was immunoSEQ multiplex PCR. This sample has around 1,900,000 clones, with over 85% found just once. Sequenced sample: naive CD8+ T cells from PBMCs. The source of these receptors is a man younger than 30 in good health. Some clones in this sample may be carry-over from other donors' samples. Each CDR3 is given with its conserved first and last residue. Fields, in order: V gene, clone size, J gene, D gene, CDR3 DNA, CDR3 protein. A D gene is named only where the DNA matches it firmly. Clone size is stated in some rows and not others, as once, few, many or a class when expanded.

>TRBV7-9|NA|TRBJ2-7|NA
TGTGCCAGCAGCTTTCCCCCTCCTTACGAGCAGTACTTC
CASSFPPPYEQYF
>TRBV6-1|NA|TRBJ1-2|NA
TGTGCCAGCAGCGCAGGGTATGGCTACACCTTC
CASSAGYGYTF
>TRBV6-1|NA|TRBJ2-5|NA
TGTGCCAGCAGACCCCAGGAGCAAGAGACCCAGTACTTC
CASRPQEQETQYF
>TRBV9|once|TRBJ2-7|TRBD2
TGTGCCAGCAGCCTGGGCCTAGCGGGTAACTACGAGCAGTACTTC
CASSLGLAGNYEQYF
>TRBV7-9|NA|TRBJ2-5|NA
TGTGCCAGCAGCCCACCGGAAGGACTCCAAGAGACCCAGTACTTC
CASSPPEGLQETQYF
>TRBV30|NA|TRBJ2-7|TRBD1
TGTGCCTGGAGGATTTTGACAGGGAACGAGCAGTACTTC
CAWRILTGNEQYF
>TRBV27|NA|TRBJ2-5|NA
TGTGCCAGCAGTTGGGGCGCCCGTTGGGAGACCCAGTACTTC
CASSWGARWETQYF
>TRBV29-1|NA|TRBJ1-2|NA
TGCAGCGTTGAAGATCTTCTAGGGGTAGACTATGGCTACACCTTC
CSVEDLLGVDYGYTF
>TRBV27|NA|TRBJ2-1|NA
TGTGCCAGCAGTTTCGTTGGGGGGAGATATATCTCCAATGAGCAGTTCTTC
CASSFVGGRYISNEQFF
>TRBV7-2|NA|TRBJ1-1|NA
TGTGCCAGCAGCCCGCTTGTGGCAGGGGCCGAAGCTTTCTTT
CASSPLVAGAEAFF
>TRBV7-9|few|TRBJ1-2|NA
TGTGCCAGCAGCCCGCGAGTTGATGGCTACACCTTC
CASSPRVDGYTF
>TRBV28|NA|TRBJ2-6|NA
TGTGCCAGTCCCCGAGGAGTTTTCGCCTCTGGGGCCAACGTCCTGACTTTC
CASPRGVFASGANVLTF
>TRBV9|NA|TRBJ1-2|TRBD1
TGTGCCAGCAGCGTAGTCCCAGGGGGTGTCTATGGCTACACCTTC
CASSVVPGGVYGYTF
>TRBV9|NA|TRBJ2-3|NA
TGTGCCAGCAGCGTAGGGGCAGGGGGCACAGATACGCAGTATTTT
CASSVGAGGTDTQYF
>TRBV9|NA|TRBJ1-1|NA
TGTGCCAGCAGCACTTCTAGGAACACTGAAGCTTTCTTT
CASSTSRNTEAFF